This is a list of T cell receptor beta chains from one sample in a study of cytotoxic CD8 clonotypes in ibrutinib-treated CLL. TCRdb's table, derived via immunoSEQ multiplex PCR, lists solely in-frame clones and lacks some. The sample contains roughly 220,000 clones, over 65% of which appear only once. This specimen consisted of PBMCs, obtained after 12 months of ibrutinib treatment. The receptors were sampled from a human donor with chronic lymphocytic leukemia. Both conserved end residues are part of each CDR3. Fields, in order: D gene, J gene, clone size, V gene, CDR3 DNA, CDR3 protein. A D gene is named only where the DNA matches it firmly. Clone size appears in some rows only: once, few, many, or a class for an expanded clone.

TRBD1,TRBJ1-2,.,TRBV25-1,TGTGCCAGCAGTGATTTGGCTACAGGGGGCCGCTATGGCTACACCTTC,CASSDLATGGRYGYTF
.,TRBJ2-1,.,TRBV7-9,TGTGCCAGCAGCTCTAGCTCCTACAATGAGCAGTTCTTC,CASSSSSYNEQFF
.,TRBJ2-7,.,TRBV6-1,TGTGCCAGCAGTGAATCTGCAGGTCCCTACGAGCAGTACTTC,CASSESAGPYEQYF
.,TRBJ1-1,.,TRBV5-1,TGCGCCAGCAGCTTGTCACAGGTGAACACTGAAGCTTTCTTT,CASSLSQVNTEAFF
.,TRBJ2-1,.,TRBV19,TGTGCCAGTAGTATAGTGTTTACAATAAATGAGCAGTTCTTC,CASSIVFTINEQFF
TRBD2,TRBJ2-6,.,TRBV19,TGTGCCAGTAGTAAATTCGTCGGGGGGAGAGGGGCCAACGTCCTGACTTTC,CASSKFVGGRGANVLTF
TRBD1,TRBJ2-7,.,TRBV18,TGTGCCAGCTCACCTCTGCACAGGGGTGGCGAGCAGTACTTC,CASSPLHRGGEQYF
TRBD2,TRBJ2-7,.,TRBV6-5,TGTGCCAGCAGTCCCCCGTACGGGACTAGGAGCGAGCAGTACTTC,CASSPPYGTRSEQYF
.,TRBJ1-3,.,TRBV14,TGTGCCAGCAGCCGGGACTGGACTGGAAACACCATATATTTT,CASSRDWTGNTIYF
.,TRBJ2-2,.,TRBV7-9,TGTGCCAGCAGCTTAGAGGGGGGAGCCGGGGAGCTGTTTTTT,CASSLEGGAGELFF
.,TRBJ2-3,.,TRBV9,TGTGCCAGCAGCGTCGGACGGGGCAGTAGCACAGATACGCAGTATTTT,CASSVGRGSSTDTQYF
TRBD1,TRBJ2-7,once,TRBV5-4,TGTGCCAGCAGCACCCGACAGGGGAAGATCTACGAGCAGTACTTC,CASSTRQGKIYEQYF
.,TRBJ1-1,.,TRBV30,TGTGCCTGGAGTTGGCAGGGCTACACTGAAGCTTTCTTT,CAWSWQGYTEAFF
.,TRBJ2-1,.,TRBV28,TGTGCCAGCAGTACCCAGAACCGGAATGAGCAGTTCTTC,CASSTQNRNEQFF
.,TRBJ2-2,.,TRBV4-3,TGCGCCAGCAGCCAAGATAGGAACCTCTTAGTCGGGGAGCTGTTTTTT,CASSQDRNLLVGELFF